The T cell receptor beta chain under discussion was sequenced for a study of CD8 T cells in Susac syndrome. Reverse transcription of about 0.45 to 1 ug RNA was carried out with random hexamers. Each CDR3 protein gets one entry after TCRdb re-called the immunoSEQ multiplex PCR reads with MiXCR. The sample includes fewer than 150,000 distinct CDR3 sequences, 90% to 95% seen only once; the top ten take more than 0.1%. V dropped 7 bases and J dropped 10 bases, with 10 bases sitting between them. CDR1 and CDR2 from the germline V gene are KGHDR and SFDVKD. The CDR3 contains 11 residues. The origin of this receptor is a human donor in good health. V is TRBV24-1 and J is TRBJ2-1, with D possibly TRBD2 on 6 matching bases. Material for sequencing was CD4+ T cells from PBMCs. The CDR3 DNA reads as TGTGCCACCAGCCGTCTAGCGGAGCAGTTCTTC. This gives the protein CATSRLAEQFF.